This TCR beta chain was captured in a study of T cell responses to AZD1222 COVID-19 vaccine. Notes on the study in general: Spike-spanning, vaccine-associated CD4 TCRs were dominant at 160-218 and 743-854.

Comments on this clone: Antigen: not known.

Using immunoSEQ multiplex PCR, the repertoire was profiled, and TCRdb retains in-frame clones only, with some absent. The sample shows some 84,000 clones, around 88% of them seen only once. With V trimmed by 4 bases and J by 6 bases, 5 bases remained unmatched. CDR3 length: 15 residues. Germline V gene data show CDR1 as MGHRA and CDR2 as YSYEKL. The material was peripheral blood, obtained 28 days after the second AZD1222 dose. This clonotype originated in an adult who received the AZD1222 COVID-19 vaccine. This chain links TRBV4-1 with TRBJ1-4, with 10 bases identical to TRBD1. CDR3 nucleotides: TGCGCCAGCAGCCCTGGACAGGGGGTAGATGAAAAACTGTTTTTT. Its translation: CASSPGQGVDEKLFF.